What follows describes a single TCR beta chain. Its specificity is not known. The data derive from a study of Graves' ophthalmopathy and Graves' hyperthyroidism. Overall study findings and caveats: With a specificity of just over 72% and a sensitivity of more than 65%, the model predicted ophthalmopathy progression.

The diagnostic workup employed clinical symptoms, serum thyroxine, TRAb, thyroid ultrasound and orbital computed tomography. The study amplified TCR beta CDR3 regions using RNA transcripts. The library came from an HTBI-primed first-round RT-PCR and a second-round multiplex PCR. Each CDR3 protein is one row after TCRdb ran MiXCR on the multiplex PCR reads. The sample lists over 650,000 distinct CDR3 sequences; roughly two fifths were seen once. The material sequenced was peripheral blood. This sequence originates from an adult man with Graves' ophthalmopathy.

The CDR3 spells CSAQQGERNEQYF. DNA for the CDR3: TGCAGTGCTCAACAGGGAGAAAGGAACGAGCAGTACTTC. J is TRBJ2-7 and V is TRBV20-1; perhaps TRBD1 as D (6 bases). Between the trimmed V and J ends, which lost 5 bases and 5 bases, there was a span of 16 bases. Germline assignment: CDR1 DFQATT and CDR2 SNEGSKA (reference sequence). The CDR3 sequence is 13 residues long.